This T cell receptor (beta chain) emerged from a study of human T cells and chemical hapten exposure. Study details: All through the approximately 25-week study, the scalp of each patient received diphenylcyclopropenone doses weekly. Application of 0.01% DPC to the upper back was done by patch test, with a reading at 6 days.

V lost 8 bases, J lost 8 bases, and 9 bases stayed unmatched. The CDR3 length is 15 residues. Time point of the sample: patch test 1, 2 weeks after DPC sensitization. Treatment specified: therapeutic diphenylcyclopropenone sensitization with weekly scalp DPC. Individual cDNA molecules in this library carried unique molecular identifiers. TCRdb passed the RACE reads through MiXCR, listing each CDR3 protein once. This table has 95,000 or so distinct CDR3 sequences, over 9.5% appearing once. This clonotype was seen only a few times. The chain has TRBV12-3 or TRBV12-4 and TRBJ2-1, with 13 positions matching TRBD2. This clonotype originated in a man aged 35-49 years with alopecia areata. Some clones in this sample may be carry-over from other donors' samples. The sequencing used whole blood, collected in connection with sensitization to the hapten diphenylcyclopropenone (DPC). DNA of the CDR3: TGTGCCAGCGGAACCGGGACTAGCGGGAAGGATGAGCAGTTCTTC. Translated: CASGTGTSGKDEQFF.